These 23 T cell receptor beta chains share one sample of origin, sequenced in a study of cytomegalovirus exposure and HLA in healthy donors (dated by TCRdb to 2015 to 2018). Library method: the immunoSEQ multiplex PCR assay. TCRdb re-hosts the immuneACCESS table, in-frame sequences only. Its copies lack some clones; in the studies checked, an unresolved V gene accounts for under half of them, and the cause for the rest is not known. The sample records 300,000 to 400,000 clones, 88% of which are singletons. Jointly, the top ten make up approximately 0.9% of the sample. Sequencing was performed on PBMCs. The receptors originated from a man aged 25 to 40 in good health and CMV-seronegative.

The rearrangement joins TRBV6-4 to TRBJ2-1; 12 nucleotides match TRBD2. J gave up 4 bases and V 3 bases, and 4 bases lay outside the gene matches. The CDR3 covers 16 residues. CDR1 MRHNA and CDR2 SNTAGT come from the germline V gene. The CDR3 DNA is TGTGCCAGCAGTGAATCTAGCGGGGGGGGATACAATGAGCAGTTCTTC. Translating gives CASSESSGGGYNEQFF.

This chain joins TRBV6-5 and TRBJ2-7; TRBD1 might be the D (6 bases). The CDR3 is made up of 15 amino acids. The V end was cut by 5 bases, the J end by 2 bases, with 16 bases between. Germline CDR1 is MNHEY and CDR2 is SVGAGI. The CDR3 protein is CASSSLTGSTYEQYF. DNA of the CDR3: TGTGCCAGCAGTAGCTTGACAGGTTCGACCTACGAGCAGTACTTC.

The chain employs TRBV18 and TRBJ1-2; 10 bases map to TRBD1. CDR1 is KGHSH, CDR2 LQKENI, per germline. CDR3 length: 14 amino acids. V trimming: 3 bases; J trimming: 7 bases; junction bases outside the gene matches: 5. CDR3 protein: CASSPMDRGSGYTF. CDR3 bases: TGTGCCAGCTCACCGATGGACAGGGGGAGTGGCTACACCTTC.

This clone is a singleton in its sample. This sequence joins TRBV5-6 and TRBJ2-2; 10 bases fit TRBD2. The germline CDR1 and CDR2 sequences are SGHDT and YYEEEE. This CDR3 is 17 amino acids long. Trimming at V came to 4 bases and at J to 4 bases, leaving 10 bases not matched to a gene. CDR3 sequence reads: CASSPRLSGGATGELFF. The CDR3 nucleotides read TGTGCCAGCAGCCCGCGCTTGAGCGGGGGGGCCACCGGGGAGCTGTTTTTT.

The V call is TRBV27, the J call TRBJ1-2, with D possibly matching TRBD1 (5 bases). V was cut by 6 bases and J by 7 bases, with 18 bases left in between. Germline values: CDR1 MNHEY, CDR2 SMNVEV (reference sequence). This CDR3 has 14 amino acids. The CDR3 DNA is TGTGCCAGCAGGGCCCAGTTAACAGGCCCTGGCTACACCTTC. Its protein product is CASRAQLTGPGYTF.

This chain joins TRBV4-1 and TRBJ2-3, with a possible D match to TRBD2 (6 bases). Germline CDR1 and CDR2: MGHRA and YSYEKL. CDR3 length equals 17 residues. With 4 bases removed from V and 3 bases from J, the gap between germline ends came to 20 bases. The CDR3 region is CASSRRQIKGGTDTQYF. In DNA form, the CDR3 reads TGCGCCAGCAGCCGGCGACAAATTAAGGGAGGTACAGATACGCAGTATTTT.

This chain links TRBV5-4 with TRBJ1-5; 8 nucleotides line up with TRBD1. This CDR3 is 14 amino acids long. The V gene's germline CDR1 is SGHNT and CDR2 YYREEE (reference sequence). V lost 4 bases, J lost 4 bases, and 4 bases stayed unmatched. CDR3 in amino acids: CASSPGQGNQPQHF. In DNA form, the CDR3 reads TGTGCCAGCAGCCCAGGACAGGGAAATCAGCCCCAGCATTTT.

The chain couples TRBV13 to TRBJ2-1; 7 nucleotides line up with TRBD1. Trimming removed 5 bases from V and 8 bases from J; junction bases left unmatched: 6. Germline CDR1 reads PRHDT; CDR2 reads FYEKMQ (reference sequence). The CDR3 contains 13 residues. The CDR3 nucleotides read TGTGCCAGCAGCCGGATACAGGGGCATGAGCAGTTCTTC. This gives the protein CASSRIQGHEQFF.

The chain is built from TRBV19 and TRBJ1-4; TRBD1 matches 7 bases. CDR1 is LNHDA and CDR2 is SQIVND in the germline V gene (reference sequence). CDR3 length: 16 residues. V lost 6 bases to trimming and J lost 8 bases; unmatched junction nucleotides: 15. The CDR3 protein is CASSTGRQGPGEKLFF. Here the CDR3 DNA reads TGTGCCAGTAGCACAGGCCGACAGGGTCCAGGAGAAAAACTGTTTTTT. The full variable domain, completed using reference TRBV19 and TRBJ1-4, is DGGITQSPKYLFRKEGQNVTLSCEQNLNHDAMYWYRQDPGQGLRLIYYSQIVNDFQKGDIAEGYSVSREKKESFPLTVTSAQKNPTAFYLCASSTGRQGPGEKLFFGSGTQLSVL.

The chain is built from TRBV7-2 and TRBJ2-7, with TRBD1 matching over 7 bases. The CDR3 extends over 15 amino acids. The germline gives CDR1 SGHTA, CDR2 FQGNSA. Trimming took 5 bases from V and 0 from J; bases not matched to a gene: 7. CDR3: CASSLRTGLSYEQYF. Written as DNA, the CDR3 is TGTGCCAGCAGCCTAAGGACAGGACTCTCCTACGAGCAGTACTTC.

A word on this clone: The identical CDR3 is also encoded by other nucleotide sequences in the sample. The V gene is TRBV5-1, the J gene TRBJ2-5, with TRBD2 identical over 8 bases. The CDR3 is made up of 14 amino acids. V dropped 4 bases and J dropped 5; count of bases not matched to a gene: 7. Germline values: CDR1 SGHRS, CDR2 YFSETQ. The CDR3 nucleotides read TGCGCCAGCAGCCCCGGGACTAGTTGGGAGACCCAGTACTTC. Translating gives CASSPGTSWETQYF.

This chain connects TRBV10-3 to TRBJ1-1; TRBD1 is a possible D gene (6 bases). Germline V gene lookup returns CDR1 ENHRY and CDR2 SYGVKD. This CDR3 region has 15 residues. Trimming left V 6 bases short and J 0 bases short, with 14 bases between. The CDR3 protein is CAISGQINMNTEAFF. The CDR3 region has the DNA TGTGCCATCAGCGGACAGATAAATATGAACACTGAAGCTTTCTTT.

The chain is built from TRBV4-3 and TRBJ1-1, with D unclear. Trimming took off 1 base at V and 0 bases at J, with 6 bases between the two ends. CDR3 length equals 14 residues. From germline, CDR1 is LGHNA and CDR2 YSLEER. CDR3 residues: CASSQVRLNTEAFF. The CDR3 DNA is TGCGCCAGCAGCCAAGTCAGGCTGAACACTGAAGCTTTCTTT.

The rearrangement joins TRBV7-9 to TRBJ1-5; maybe TRBD1 (6 bases). The V gene lost 5 bases and the J gene lost 0 bases, with 14 bases spanning the gap. Per germline, CDR1 SEHNR and CDR2 FQNEAQ (reference sequence). The CDR3 sequence is 16 residues long. CDR3 sequence: CASSAPGANSNQPQHF. CDR3 coding DNA: TGTGCCAGCAGCGCACCAGGGGCAAATAGCAATCAGCCCCAGCATTTT.

This clone has only one observation. The rearrangement links TRBV19 to TRBJ2-1, with TRBD2 as a possible D gene (7 bases). The germline V and J ends were trimmed by 4 bases and 4 bases, with 14 bases remaining between them. Per germline, CDR1 LNHDA and CDR2 SQIVND (reference sequence). The CDR3 is 15 amino acids. In DNA form, the CDR3 reads TGTGCCAGTAGTAAGGGCGGGGGCCCTTACAATGAGCAGTTCTTC. Encoded protein: CASSKGGGPYNEQFF.

This clone was seen a single time. The chain carries TRBV19 and TRBJ2-2; 7 bases line up with TRBD2. Germline CDR1 reads LNHDA; CDR2 reads SQIVND (reference sequence). Trimming at V came to 2 bases and at J to 3 bases, leaving 3 bases not matched to a gene. The CDR3 has 15 amino acids. CDR3 sequence reads: CASSISAGDTGELFF. DNA of the CDR3: TGTGCCAGTAGTATATCGGCGGGGGACACCGGGGAGCTGTTTTTT.

The chain joins TRBV6-1 to TRBJ1-2; TRBD1 aligns across 7 bases. V shed 2 bases, J shed 4 bases, and the junction held 4 bases outside the gene matches. From germline, CDR1 is MNHNS and CDR2 SASEGT. The CDR3 sequence is 14 residues long. The CDR3 here is CASSELDRSYGYTF. CDR3 bases: TGTGCCAGCAGTGAATTGGACAGGTCCTATGGCTACACCTTC.

In DNA form, the CDR3 reads TGCGCCAGCAGTGAGGCTAGCGGGGGCCTGACAGATACGCAGTATTTT. Translating it yields CASSEASGGLTDTQYF. The chain carries TRBV10-1 and TRBJ2-3; the match to TRBD2 covers 10 bases. Germline V lookup: CDR1 WNHNN, CDR2 SYGVQD (reference sequence). Trimming at V came to 2 bases and at J to 3 bases, leaving 5 bases not matched to a gene. The CDR3 loop spans 16 amino acids.

The V and J genes are TRBV7-9 and TRBJ1-3; the D is unclear. With 1 base removed from V and 4 bases from J, the gap between germline ends came to 5 bases. The CDR3 has 13 amino acids. Germline CDR1 and CDR2: SEHNR and FQNEAQ (reference sequence). The DNA of the CDR3 is TGTGCCAGCAGCTTAGTTAGCGGAAACACCATATATTTT. Translated: CASSLVSGNTIYF.

The chain has TRBV6-1 and TRBJ2-7, with 7 positions matching TRBD1. CDR3 length equals 15 residues. Germline CDR1 is MNHNS and CDR2 is SASEGT. The junction had 6 bases not matched to a gene; V was cut back by 2 bases and J by 2 bases. The DNA for the CDR3 is TGTGCCAGCAGTGAAAGTGGGGACAGAGCCTACGAGCAGTACTTC. Its translation is CASSESGDRAYEQYF.

In its sample, this clone was seen a few times. The chain uses TRBV12-1 and TRBJ2-7; the D segment call TRBD1 is taken from the table without a DNA check. TRBV12-1 is a known pseudogene. The CDR3 length is 16 residues. The CDR3 DNA reads TGTGCCAGCAGCTTTCGCCTTCCGACAGGCACCTACGAGCAGTACTTC. Translating gives CASSFRLPTGTYEQYF.

A note on this clone: Other nucleotide sequences in the sample specify the same CDR3. This chain joins TRBV15 and TRBJ2-5, with 10 bases aligning to TRBD1. V was clipped by 1 base and J by 4 bases; unmatched bases: 0. The CDR3 runs 14 residues. In germline, CDR1 is LNHNV, CDR2 YYDKDF (reference sequence). The CDR3: CATSRGTGGETQYF. Here the CDR3 DNA reads TGTGCCACCAGCAGAGGGACAGGGGGAGAGACCCAGTACTTC.

The chain is built from TRBV9 and TRBJ1-3; possible D gene TRBD1, 5 bases. Germline values: CDR1 SGDLS, CDR2 YYNGEE. V gave up 3 bases and J gave up 3 bases, with 16 bases separating them. This CDR3 contains 16 residues. The CDR3 coding sequence is TGTGCCAGCAGCGCCGCCAGGGAACGGATTGGAAACACCATATATTTT. Encoded protein: CASSAARERIGNTIYF. Full variable domain (missing parts from reference TRBV9 and TRBJ1-3): DSGVTQTPKHLITATGQRVTLRCSPRSGDLSVYWYQQSLDQGLQFLIQYYNGEERAKGNILERFSAQQFPDLHSELNLSSLELGDSALYFCASSAARERIGNTIYFGEGSWLTVV.